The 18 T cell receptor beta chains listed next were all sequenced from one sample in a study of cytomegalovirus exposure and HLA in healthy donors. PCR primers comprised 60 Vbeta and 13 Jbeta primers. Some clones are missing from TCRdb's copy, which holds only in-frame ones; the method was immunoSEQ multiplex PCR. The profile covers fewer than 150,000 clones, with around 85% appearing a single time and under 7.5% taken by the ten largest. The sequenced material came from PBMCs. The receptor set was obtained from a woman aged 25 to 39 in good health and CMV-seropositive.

This CDR3 reads CAPFGGGAQDTEAFF. DNA of the CDR3: TGTGCCCCCTTCGGCGGAGGGGCCCAAGACACTGAAGCTTTCTTT. This chain joins TRBV7-3 and TRBJ1-1, with D possibly TRBD1 on 5 matching bases. CDR1 and CDR2 from the germline V gene are SGHTA and FQGTGA. The CDR3 has 15 amino acids. The V and J ends lost 11 bases and 3 bases respectively, with 22 bases between them.

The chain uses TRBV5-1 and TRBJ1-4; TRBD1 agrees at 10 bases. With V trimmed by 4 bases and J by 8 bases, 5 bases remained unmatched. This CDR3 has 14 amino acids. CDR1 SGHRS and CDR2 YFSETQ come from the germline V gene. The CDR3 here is CASSPGQGGEKLFF. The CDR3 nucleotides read TGCGCCAGCAGCCCCGGACAGGGGGGCGAAAAACTGTTTTTT.

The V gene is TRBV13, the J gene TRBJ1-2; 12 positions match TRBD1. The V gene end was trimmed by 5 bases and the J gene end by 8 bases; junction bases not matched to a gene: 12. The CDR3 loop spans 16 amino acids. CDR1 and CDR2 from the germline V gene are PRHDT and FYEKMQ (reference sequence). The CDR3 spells CASSAFPGQGAQGYTF. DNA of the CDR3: TGTGCCAGCAGCGCCTTTCCGGGACAGGGGGCGCAAGGCTACACCTTC.

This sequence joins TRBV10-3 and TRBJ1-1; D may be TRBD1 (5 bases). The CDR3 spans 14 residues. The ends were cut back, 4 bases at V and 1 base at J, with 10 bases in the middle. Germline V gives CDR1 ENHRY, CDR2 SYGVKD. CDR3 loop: CAISVGEGNTEAFF. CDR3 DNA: TGTGCCATCAGTGTAGGGGAGGGGAACACTGAAGCTTTCTTT.

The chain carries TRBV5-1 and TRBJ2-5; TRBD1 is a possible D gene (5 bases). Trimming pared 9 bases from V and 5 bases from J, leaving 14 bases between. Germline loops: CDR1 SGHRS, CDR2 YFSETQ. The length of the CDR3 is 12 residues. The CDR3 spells CATSPQGETQYF. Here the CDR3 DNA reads TGCGCCACCTCGCCCCAGGGCGAGACCCAGTACTTC.

DNA for the CDR3: TGTGCCAGCTCACCGGGACAGACCTACGAGCAGTACTTC. Residues: CASSPGQTYEQYF. The V and J genes are TRBV18 and TRBJ2-7; 7 nucleotides align to TRBD1. Trimming cost V 3 bases and J 2 bases; bases outside gene matches: 1. Germline values: CDR1 KGHSH, CDR2 LQKENI. The CDR3 contains 13 residues.

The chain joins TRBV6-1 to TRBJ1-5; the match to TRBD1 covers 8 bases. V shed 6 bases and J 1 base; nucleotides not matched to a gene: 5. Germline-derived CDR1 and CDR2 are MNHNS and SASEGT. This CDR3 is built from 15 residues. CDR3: CASRPQGASNQPQHF. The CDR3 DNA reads TGTGCCAGCAGACCTCAGGGGGCGAGCAATCAGCCCCAGCATTTT.

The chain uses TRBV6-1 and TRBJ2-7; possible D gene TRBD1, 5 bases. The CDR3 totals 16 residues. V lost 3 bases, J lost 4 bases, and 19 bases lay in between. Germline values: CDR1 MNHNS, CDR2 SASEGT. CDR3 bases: TGTGCCAGCAGTGAGCCCACAGGTATTTCACTGTACGAGCAGTACTTC. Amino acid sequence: CASSEPTGISLYEQYF.

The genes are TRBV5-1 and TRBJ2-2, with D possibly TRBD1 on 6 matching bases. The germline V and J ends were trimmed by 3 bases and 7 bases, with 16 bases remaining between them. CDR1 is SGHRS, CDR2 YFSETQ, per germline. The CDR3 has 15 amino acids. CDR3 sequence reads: CASSSGTPKGGELFF. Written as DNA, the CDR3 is TGCGCCAGCAGCTCCGGGACACCGAAGGGCGGGGAGCTGTTTTTT.

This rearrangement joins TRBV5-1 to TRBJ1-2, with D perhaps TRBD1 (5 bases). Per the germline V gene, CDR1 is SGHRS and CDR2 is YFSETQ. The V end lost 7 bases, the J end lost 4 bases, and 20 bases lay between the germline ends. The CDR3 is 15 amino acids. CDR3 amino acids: CASGPPQGGVYGYTF. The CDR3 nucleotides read TGCGCCAGCGGCCCACCTCAGGGAGGAGTCTATGGCTACACCTTC. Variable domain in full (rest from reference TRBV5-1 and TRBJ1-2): KAGVTQTPRYLIKTRGQQVTLSCSPISGHRSVSWYQQTPGQGLQFLFEYFSETQRNKGNFPGRFSGRQFSNSRSEMNVSTLELGDSALYLCASGPPQGGVYGYTFGSGTRLTVV.

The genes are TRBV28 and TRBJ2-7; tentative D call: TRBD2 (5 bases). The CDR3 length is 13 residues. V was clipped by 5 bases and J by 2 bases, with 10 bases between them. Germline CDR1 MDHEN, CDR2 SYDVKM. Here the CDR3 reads CASSGELPYEQYF. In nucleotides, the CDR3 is TGTGCCAGCAGTGGGGAGTTACCCTACGAGCAGTACTTC.

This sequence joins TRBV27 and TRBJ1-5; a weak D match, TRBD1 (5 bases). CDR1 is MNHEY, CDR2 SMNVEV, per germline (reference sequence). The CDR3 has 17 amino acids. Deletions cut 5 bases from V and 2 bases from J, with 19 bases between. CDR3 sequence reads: CASSPIPGSGGNQPQHF. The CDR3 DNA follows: TGTGCCAGCAGTCCCATCCCAGGGTCCGGTGGCAATCAGCCCCAGCATTTT.

The CDR3 loop is CASSPGGLNQPQHF. The CDR3 DNA reads as TGTGCCAGCAGTCCGGGAGGGCTCAATCAGCCCCAGCATTTT. The V and J genes are TRBV28 and TRBJ1-5; D gene ambiguous. CDR1 and CDR2 (germline): MDHEN, SYDVKM. The CDR3 loop spans 14 amino acids. The ends were cut back, 5 bases at V and 3 bases at J, with 11 bases in the middle.

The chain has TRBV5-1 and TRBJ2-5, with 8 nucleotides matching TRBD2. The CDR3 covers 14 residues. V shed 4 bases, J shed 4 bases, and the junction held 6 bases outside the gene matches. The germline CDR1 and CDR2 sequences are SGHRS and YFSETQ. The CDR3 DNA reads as TGCGCCAGCAGCGTCATTAGCGGGGTAGAGACCCAGTACTTC. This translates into CASSVISGVETQYF.

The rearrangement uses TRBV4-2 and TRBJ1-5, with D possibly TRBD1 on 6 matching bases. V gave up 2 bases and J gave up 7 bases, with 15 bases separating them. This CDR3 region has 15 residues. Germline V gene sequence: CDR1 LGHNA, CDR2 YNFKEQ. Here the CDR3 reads CASSQHTGSRQPQHF. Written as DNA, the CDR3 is TGTGCCAGCAGCCAACATACAGGGTCCAGACAGCCCCAGCATTTT.

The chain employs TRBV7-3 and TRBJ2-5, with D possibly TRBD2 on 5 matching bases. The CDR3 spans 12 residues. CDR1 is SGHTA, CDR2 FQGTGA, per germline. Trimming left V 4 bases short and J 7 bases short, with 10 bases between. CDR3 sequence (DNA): TGTGCCAGCAGCTCGAGAGGAGGGACCCAGTACTTC. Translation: CASSSRGGTQYF.

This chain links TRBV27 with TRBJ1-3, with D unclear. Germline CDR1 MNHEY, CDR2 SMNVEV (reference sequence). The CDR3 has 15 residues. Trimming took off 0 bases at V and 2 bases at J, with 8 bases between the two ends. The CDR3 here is CASSLSSHTGNTIYF. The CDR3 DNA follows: TGTGCCAGCAGTTTATCGTCCCACACTGGAAACACCATATATTTT.

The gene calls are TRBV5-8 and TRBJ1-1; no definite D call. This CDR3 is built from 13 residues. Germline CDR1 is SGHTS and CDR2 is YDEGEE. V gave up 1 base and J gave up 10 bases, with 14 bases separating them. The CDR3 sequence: CASSLRVWMGAFF. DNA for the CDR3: TGTGCCAGCAGCTTGCGGGTGTGGATGGGAGCTTTCTTT.